One sample yielded the 18 T cell receptor beta chains listed below, sequenced in a study of radiation and T cells in renal cell carcinoma. Sequenced by immunoSEQ multiplex PCR; TCRdb stores in-frame clones only, minus some. The sample lists 94,000 or so clones, about 79% seen once, with approximately 6.4% in the top ten. Sample time point: baseline pretreatment blood. Treatment defined: 15 Gy SBRT to primary tumor, nephrectomy 4 weeks later. Sequenced here: blood, sampled from a patient whose treatment included radiotherapy and nephrectomy. The receptor set was obtained from a man aged 60 to 75 with renal cell carcinoma.

The gene calls are TRBV27 and TRBJ2-3; no firm D call. Between the trimmed V and J ends, which lost 3 bases and 6 bases, there was a span of 13 bases. CDR1 MNHEY and CDR2 SMNVEV come from the germline V gene (reference sequence). The length of the CDR3 is 14 residues. DNA for the CDR3: TGTGCCAGCAGTTTGAATGGCGCGAGGGATACGCAGTATTTT. This encodes CASSLNGARDTQYF.

The V call is TRBV18, the J call TRBJ2-2; D is uncertain. V gave up 1 base and J gave up 7 bases, with 7 bases separating them. The CDR3 extends over 13 amino acids. Germline assignment: CDR1 KGHSH and CDR2 LQKENI. The CDR3 reads CASSPLLDGELFF. The DNA of the CDR3 is TGTGCCAGCTCACCACTGCTAGACGGGGAGCTGTTTTTT.

The gene calls are TRBV5-1 and TRBJ2-7, with D possibly TRBD1 on 6 matching bases. CDR1 and CDR2 from the germline V gene are SGHRS and YFSETQ. V shed 7 bases and J shed 0 bases, with 14 bases lying between them. CDR3 length: 14 residues. The CDR3 bases are TGCGCCAGCGGACATGACAGGAGCTCCTACGAGCAGTACTTC. Translating it yields CASGHDRSSYEQYF.

In this sample, this clone turned up once. This chain connects TRBV7-6 to TRBJ2-1; TRBD2 might be the D (6 bases). CDR1 is SGHVS and CDR2 is FNYEAQ in the germline V gene. V lost 4 bases to trimming and J lost 7 bases, with 14 bases between them. The length of the CDR3 is 14 residues. The CDR3 DNA reads TGTGCCAGCAGCTACGGGAGCTTTAGGAATGAGCAGTTCTTC. Protein sequence: CASSYGSFRNEQFF.

This clone was seen repeatedly, ten times or more. V is TRBV5-1 and J is TRBJ1-4; D unresolved. The CDR3 consists of 15 residues. Germline CDR1 reads SGHRS; CDR2 reads YFSETQ. Trimming left V 3 bases short and J 0 bases short, with 9 bases between. CDR3 region: CASSSGYTTNEKLFF. The CDR3, as DNA: TGCGCCAGCAGCTCAGGATACACAACTAATGAAAAACTGTTTTTT.

The chain joins TRBV11-2 to TRBJ2-1, with 11 positions matching TRBD2. Trimming at V came to 2 bases and at J to 0 bases, leaving 6 bases not matched to a gene. The CDR3 has 18 amino acids. Germline CDR1 reads SGHAT; CDR2 reads FQNNGV. The CDR3 spells CASSLLAGGLSSYNEQFF. The CDR3, as DNA: TGTGCCAGCAGCTTACTAGCGGGAGGCCTGAGCTCCTACAATGAGCAGTTCTTC.

The chain recombines TRBV7-6 with TRBJ2-1, with D perhaps matching TRBD2 (6 bases). CDR1 is SGHVS, CDR2 FNYEAQ, per germline. V dropped 5 bases and J dropped 5 bases, with 10 bases sitting between them. This CDR3 contains 13 residues. CDR3 in DNA: TGTGCCAGCAGCCCGGGACTTAACAATGAGCAGTTCTTC. This translates into CASSPGLNNEQFF.

This clone was seen only once. The CDR3 DNA sequence: TGTGCCAGCAGAGACCGGGACAAATTCATCTACGAGCAGTACTTC. Its protein product is CASRDRDKFIYEQYF. The genes are TRBV27 and TRBJ2-7, with a weak D call TRBD1 (6 bases). The germline gives CDR1 MNHEY, CDR2 SMNVEV (reference sequence). CDR3 length: 15 residues. Between the trimmed V and J ends, which lost 6 bases and 3 bases, there was a span of 18 bases.

The V call is TRBV29-1, the J call TRBJ2-1; 9 bases agree with TRBD2. Germline loops: CDR1 SQVTM, CDR2 ANQGSEA. Trimming cost V 4 bases and J 6 bases; bases outside gene matches: 4. This CDR3 contains 13 residues. The CDR3 DNA sequence: TGCAGCGTTGGTTTGCGGGAGGGCAATGAGCAGTTCTTC. It translates to CSVGLREGNEQFF.

The chain has TRBV9 and TRBJ2-3; 8 bases fit TRBD2. V shed 4 bases and J 4 bases; nucleotides not matched to a gene: 5. The CDR3 consists of 14 residues. The germline V gene encodes CDR1 SGDLS and CDR2 YYNGEE. CDR3 residues: CASSLTSGSDTQYF. CDR3 nucleotide sequence: TGTGCCAGCAGCTTAACTAGCGGATCAGATACGCAGTATTTT.

This chain links TRBV6-1 with TRBJ2-1, with TRBD2 identical over 8 bases. The V gene end was trimmed by 6 bases and the J gene end by 7 bases; junction bases not matched to a gene: 11. CDR3 length: 15 residues. Germline V gene sequence: CDR1 MNHNS, CDR2 SASEGT. CDR3 sequence reads: CASSPMGLVSNEQFF. The CDR3 coding sequence is TGTGCCAGCAGCCCCATGGGACTAGTTAGTAATGAGCAGTTCTTC.

The V gene is TRBV6-5, the J gene TRBJ2-5, with no clear D. V was clipped by 10 bases and J by 3 bases, with 6 bases between them. CDR1 and CDR2 (germline): MNHEY, SVGAGI. The CDR3 consists of 10 residues. CDR3: CATQEETQYF. The CDR3 DNA reads TGTGCCACACAAGAAGAGACCCAGTACTTC.

The V call is TRBV4-1, the J call TRBJ2-2, with 10 nucleotides matching TRBD2. The CDR3 sequence is 15 residues long. Trimming removed 4 bases from V and 5 bases from J; junction bases left unmatched: 4. Looked up from germline, CDR1 is MGHRA and CDR2 is YSYEKL. The DNA for the CDR3 is TGCGCCAGCAGCCTTAGCGGGAGGAGGACCGGGGAGCTGTTTTTT. This translates into CASSLSGRRTGELFF.

By sample share, this clone is medium-sized. This sequence joins TRBV5-4 and TRBJ2-5, with a tentative D call TRBD1 (5 bases). The germline V gene has CDR1 SGHNT and CDR2 YYREEE (reference sequence). This CDR3 is built from 15 residues. V lost 0 bases and J lost 4, with 13 bases in between. The CDR3 DNA follows: TGTGCCAGCAGCTTGGAGGCAGGGATCGGAGAGACCCAGTACTTC. Protein: CASSLEAGIGETQYF.

This chain connects TRBV19 to TRBJ2-3; D is possibly TRBD1 (5 bases). CDR1 and CDR2 from the germline V gene are LNHDA and SQIVND (reference sequence). The CDR3 totals 19 residues. The V end lost 5 bases, the J end lost 5 bases, and 29 bases lay between the germline ends. CDR3 sequence: CASSPLGIRAGRGQDTQYF. CDR3 in DNA: TGTGCCAGTAGTCCCCTGGGTATCAGGGCCGGAAGGGGCCAAGATACGCAGTATTTT.

This sequence joins TRBV2 and TRBJ1-2; D is ambiguous. The CDR3 is 14 amino acids. V was cut by 6 bases and J by 0 bases, with 11 bases left in between. The germline CDR1 and CDR2 sequences are SNHLY and FYNNEI. CDR3 bases: TGTGCCAGCAGGAAGGACGAAGCTAACTATGGCTACACCTTC. Residues: CASRKDEANYGYTF.

V and J are TRBV6-6 and TRBJ1-2, with 7 positions matching TRBD1. Germline CDR1 reads MNHNY; CDR2 reads SVGAGI (reference sequence). The V and J ends lost 4 bases and 4 bases, in that order; junction bases with no gene match: 3. This CDR3 has 13 amino acids. In nucleotides, the CDR3 is TGTGCCAGCAGTTTGGGACAGTCCTATGGCTACACCTTC. Protein sequence: CASSLGQSYGYTF.

This clone was counted once. The CDR3 coding sequence is TGTGCCAGCAACCCCTCCACGTCCGGAGCCAACGTCCTGACTTTC. It yields the protein CASNPSTSGANVLTF. The genes are TRBV2 and TRBJ2-6; D is ambiguous. V was shortened by 7 bases and J by 7 bases, with 17 bases between the two germline ends. Germline assignment: CDR1 SNHLY and CDR2 FYNNEI. The CDR3 length is 15 residues.